The present T cell receptor (beta chain) was sequenced within a study of cytomegalovirus exposure and HLA in healthy donors. Points from the study as a whole: Highly shared sequence variants in one cluster were likely a sequencing artifact.

Germline CDR1 is PRHDT and CDR2 is FYEKMQ (reference sequence). There are 15 residues in the CDR3. V was cut by 5 bases and J by 0 bases, with 13 bases left in between. Primers: 60 Vbeta forward and 13 Jbeta reverse. Some clones are missing from TCRdb's copy, which holds only in-frame ones; the method was immunoSEQ multiplex PCR. The data show hundreds of thousands of clones, with around 85% seen just once and roughly 0.22% held by the top ten. Notes on this clone: The antigen is not known.

Sequencing input: PBMCs. This TCR derives from a girl aged 2 to 9 in good health and CMV-seronegative. The V and J genes are TRBV13 and TRBJ1-2; TRBD1 might be the D (6 bases). The CDR3 DNA reads TGTGCCAGCAGCCCAGGGGCGGTTTCTAACTATGGCTACACCTTC. This translates into CASSPGAVSNYGYTF.